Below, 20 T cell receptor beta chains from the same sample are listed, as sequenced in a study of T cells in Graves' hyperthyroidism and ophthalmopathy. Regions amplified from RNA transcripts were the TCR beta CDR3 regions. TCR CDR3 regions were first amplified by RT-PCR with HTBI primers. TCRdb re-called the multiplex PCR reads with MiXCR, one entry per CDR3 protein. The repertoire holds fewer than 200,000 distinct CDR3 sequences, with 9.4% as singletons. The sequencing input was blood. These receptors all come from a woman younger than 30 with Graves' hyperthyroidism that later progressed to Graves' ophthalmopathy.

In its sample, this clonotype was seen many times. CDR3 residues: CASSFGNYEQYF. In DNA, the CDR3 is TGTGCCAGCAGCTTCGGGAACTACGAGCAGTACTTC. This chain links TRBV6-1 with TRBJ2-7; tentatively, D is TRBD2 (5 bases). Trimming removed 6 bases at V and 3 bases at J, with 9 bases between. Germline V lookup: CDR1 MNHNS, CDR2 SASEGT. The CDR3 loop spans 12 amino acids.

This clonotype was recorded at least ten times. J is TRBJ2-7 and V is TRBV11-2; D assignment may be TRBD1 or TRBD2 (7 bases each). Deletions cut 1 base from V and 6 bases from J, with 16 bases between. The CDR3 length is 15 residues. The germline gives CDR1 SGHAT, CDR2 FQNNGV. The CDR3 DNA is TGTGCCAGCAGCTTAGTGCGGCAGGGGGGGCGCGAGCAGTACTTC. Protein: CASSLVRQGGREQYF.

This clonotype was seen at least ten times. CDR3 protein: CASSFNSVGADTQYF. The CDR3 DNA reads as TGTGCCAGCAGTTTCAACTCGGTAGGGGCAGATACGCAGTATTTT. The gene calls are TRBV6-1 and TRBJ2-3; D might be TRBD1 (5 bases). Trimming pared 5 bases from V and 4 bases from J, leaving 16 bases between. Germline lookup yields CDR1 MNHNS and CDR2 SASEGT. The CDR3 totals 15 residues.

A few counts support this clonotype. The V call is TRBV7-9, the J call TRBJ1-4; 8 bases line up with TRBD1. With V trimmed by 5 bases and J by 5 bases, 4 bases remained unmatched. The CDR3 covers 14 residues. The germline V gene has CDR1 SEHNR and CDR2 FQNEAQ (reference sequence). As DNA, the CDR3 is TGTGCCAGCAGCCCGACAGGGGACAATGAAAAACTGTTTTTT. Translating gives CASSPTGDNEKLFF.

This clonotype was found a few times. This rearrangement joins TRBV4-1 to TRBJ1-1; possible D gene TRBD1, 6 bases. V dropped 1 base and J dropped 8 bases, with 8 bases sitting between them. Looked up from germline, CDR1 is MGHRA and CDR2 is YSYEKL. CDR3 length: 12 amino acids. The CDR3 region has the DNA TGCGCCAGCAGCCAAGGAGGGGGGGAAGCTTTCTTT. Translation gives CASSQGGGEAFF.

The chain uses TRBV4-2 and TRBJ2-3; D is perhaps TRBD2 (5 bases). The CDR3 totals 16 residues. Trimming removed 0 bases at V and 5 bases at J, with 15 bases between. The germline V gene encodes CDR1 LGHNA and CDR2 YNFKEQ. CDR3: CASSQDFEGVRDTQYF. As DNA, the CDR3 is TGTGCCAGCAGCCAAGATTTTGAGGGAGTAAGAGATACGCAGTATTTT.

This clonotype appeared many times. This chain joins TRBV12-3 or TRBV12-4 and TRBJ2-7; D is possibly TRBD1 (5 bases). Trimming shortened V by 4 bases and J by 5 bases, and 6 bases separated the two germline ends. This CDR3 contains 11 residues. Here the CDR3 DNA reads TGTGCCAGCAGTTCCAGGGACGAGCAGTACTTC. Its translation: CASSSRDEQYF.

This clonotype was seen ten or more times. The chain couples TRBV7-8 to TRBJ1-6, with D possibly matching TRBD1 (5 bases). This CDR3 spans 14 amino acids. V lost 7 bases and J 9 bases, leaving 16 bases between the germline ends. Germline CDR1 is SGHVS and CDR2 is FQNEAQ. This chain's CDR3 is CASIPGTDRSPLHF. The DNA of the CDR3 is TGTGCCAGCATTCCCGGGACCGACCGTTCACCCCTCCACTTT.

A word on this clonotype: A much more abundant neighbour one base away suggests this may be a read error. The CDR3, as DNA: TGTGCCAGCAGTAAGGGGGCAGGGTATGGCTACACCTTC. Encoded protein: CASSKGAGYGYTF. The chain recombines TRBV12-3 or TRBV12-4 with TRBJ1-2; 7 nucleotides agree with TRBD1. The CDR3 is made up of 13 amino acids. Germline trimming cut 5 bases from V and 5 bases from J; bases unmatched to any gene: 5.

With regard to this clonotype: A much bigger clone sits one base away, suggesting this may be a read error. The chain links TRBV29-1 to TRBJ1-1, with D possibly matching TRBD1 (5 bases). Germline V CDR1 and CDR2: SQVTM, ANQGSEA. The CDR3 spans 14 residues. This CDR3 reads CSVEVRDLNTGAFF. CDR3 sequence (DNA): TGCAGCGTTGAAGTCCGGGACCTGAACACTGGAGCTTTCTTT.

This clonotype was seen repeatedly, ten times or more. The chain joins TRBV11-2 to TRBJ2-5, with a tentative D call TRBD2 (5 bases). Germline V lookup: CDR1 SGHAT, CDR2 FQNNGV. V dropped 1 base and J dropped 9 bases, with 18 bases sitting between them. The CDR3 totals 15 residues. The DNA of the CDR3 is TGTGCCAGCAGCTTAGCCCCCCCTCCCGACGGGGCCCAGTACTTC. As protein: CASSLAPPPDGAQYF.

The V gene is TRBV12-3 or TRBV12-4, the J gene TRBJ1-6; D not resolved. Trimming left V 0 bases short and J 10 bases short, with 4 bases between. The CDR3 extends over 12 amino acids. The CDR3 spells CASSLATSPLHF. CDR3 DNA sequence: TGTGCCAGCAGTTTAGCCACATCACCCCTCCACTTT.

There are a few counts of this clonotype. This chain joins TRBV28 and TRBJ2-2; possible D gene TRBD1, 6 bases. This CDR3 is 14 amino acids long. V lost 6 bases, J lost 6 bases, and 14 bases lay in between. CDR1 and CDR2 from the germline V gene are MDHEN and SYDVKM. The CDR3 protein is CASSHPGVAGELFF. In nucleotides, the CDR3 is TGTGCCAGCAGCCATCCAGGGGTGGCCGGGGAGCTGTTTTTT.

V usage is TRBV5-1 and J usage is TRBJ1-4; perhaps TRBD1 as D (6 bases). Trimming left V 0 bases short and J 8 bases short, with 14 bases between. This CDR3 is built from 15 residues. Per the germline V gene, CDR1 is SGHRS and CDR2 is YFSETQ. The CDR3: CASSLGRGGSEKLFF. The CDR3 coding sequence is TGCGCCAGCAGCTTGGGCAGGGGTGGCAGCGAAAAACTGTTTTTT.

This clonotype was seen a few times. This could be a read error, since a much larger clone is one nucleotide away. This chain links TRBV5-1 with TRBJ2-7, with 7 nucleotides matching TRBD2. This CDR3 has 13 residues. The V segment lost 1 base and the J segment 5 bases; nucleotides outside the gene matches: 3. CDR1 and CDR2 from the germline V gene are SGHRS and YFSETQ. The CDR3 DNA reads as TGCGCCAGCAGCTTGAGTCGGGGGGACGAGCAGTACTTC. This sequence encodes CASSLSRGDEQYF.

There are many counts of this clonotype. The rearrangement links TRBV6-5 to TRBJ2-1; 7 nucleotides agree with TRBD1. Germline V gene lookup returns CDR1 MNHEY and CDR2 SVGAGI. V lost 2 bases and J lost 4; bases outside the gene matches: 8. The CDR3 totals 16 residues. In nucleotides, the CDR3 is TGTGCCAGCAGTTACAAGGCGCCAGGGGGTTACAATGAGCAGTTCTTC. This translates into CASSYKAPGGYNEQFF.

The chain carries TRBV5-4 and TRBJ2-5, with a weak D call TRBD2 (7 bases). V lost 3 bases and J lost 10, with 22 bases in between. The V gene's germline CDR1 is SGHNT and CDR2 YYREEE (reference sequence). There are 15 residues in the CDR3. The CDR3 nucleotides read TGTGCCAGCAGCTCGTCCACCTTGGACAGCGGGGACCAGTACTTC. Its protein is CASSSSTLDSGDQYF.

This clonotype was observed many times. The CDR3 region is CASSADGQGARYGYTF. The CDR3 bases are TGTGCCAGCAGCGCAGACGGACAGGGGGCGAGGTATGGCTACACCTTC. This chain joins TRBV9 and TRBJ1-2, with TRBD1 identical over 11 bases. The junction had 9 bases not matched to a gene; V was cut back by 3 bases and J by 5 bases. CDR1 is SGDLS, CDR2 YYNGEE, per germline. CDR3 length equals 16 residues.

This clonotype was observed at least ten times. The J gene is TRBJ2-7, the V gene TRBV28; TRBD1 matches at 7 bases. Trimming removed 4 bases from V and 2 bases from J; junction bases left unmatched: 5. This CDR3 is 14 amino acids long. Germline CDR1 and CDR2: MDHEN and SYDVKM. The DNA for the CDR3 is TGTGCCAGCAGTTCTCCACAGGGGCCCTACGAGCAGTACTTC. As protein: CASSSPQGPYEQYF.

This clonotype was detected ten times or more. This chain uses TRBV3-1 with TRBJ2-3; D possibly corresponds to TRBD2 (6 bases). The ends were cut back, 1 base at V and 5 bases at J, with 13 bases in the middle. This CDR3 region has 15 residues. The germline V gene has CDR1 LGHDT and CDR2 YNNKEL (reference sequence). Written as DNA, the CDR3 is TGTGCCAGCAGCCAAGTCGGAGGGTCCGGAGATACGCAGTATTTT. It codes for CASSQVGGSGDTQYF.